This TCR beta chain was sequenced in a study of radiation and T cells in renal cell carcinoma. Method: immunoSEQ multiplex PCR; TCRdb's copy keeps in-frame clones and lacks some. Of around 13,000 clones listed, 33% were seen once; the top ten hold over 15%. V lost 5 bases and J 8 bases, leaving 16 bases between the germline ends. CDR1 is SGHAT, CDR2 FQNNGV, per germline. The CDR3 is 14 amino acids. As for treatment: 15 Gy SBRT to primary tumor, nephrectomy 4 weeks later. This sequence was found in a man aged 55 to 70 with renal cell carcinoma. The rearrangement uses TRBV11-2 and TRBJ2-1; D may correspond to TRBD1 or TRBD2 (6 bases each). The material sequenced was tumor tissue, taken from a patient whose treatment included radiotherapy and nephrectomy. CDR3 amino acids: CASSPPPGGDEQFF. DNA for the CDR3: TGTGCCAGCAGCCCACCACCCGGGGGCGATGAGCAGTTCTTC.